A selection of T cell receptor beta chains follows, all from one sample in a study of blood T cell repertoires in COVID-19. Measured with immunoSEQ multiplex PCR; TCRdb has only the in-frame clones, and not every one. Of about 350,000 clones listed, approximately 84% are singletons. Sample: PBMCs or T cells enriched from blood (not recorded which). The origin of the receptors is a woman aged 25 to 39 who had recovered from COVID-19. The CDR3 runs from the conserved cysteine through the conserved F or W. D genes are given only for firm matches. For some rows the clone size is stated as once, few or many, or as a class when expanded; others skip it.

J: TRBJ2-7; size: -; V: TRBV27; D: TRBD2; CDR3: CASSYSAGVGGTSLYEQYF; DNA: TGTGCCAGCAGTTATTCAGCTGGGGTGGGCGGGACTAGCTTGTACGAGCAGTACTTC
J: TRBJ2-1; size: -; V: TRBV6-2/TRBV6-3; D: -; CDR3: CASSYPSEQFF; DNA: TGTGCCAGCAGTTACCCATCTGAGCAGTTCTTC
J: TRBJ2-1; size: -; V: TRBV24-1; D: TRBD2; CDR3: CATSDPLAGGLGEQFF; DNA: TGTGCCACCAGTGATCCACTAGCGGGGGGGCTGGGTGAGCAGTTCTTC
J: TRBJ2-7; size: -; V: TRBV28; D: TRBD1; CDR3: CASRRTGYDEQYF; DNA: TGTGCCAGCAGACGGACAGGGTACGACGAGCAGTACTTC
J: TRBJ1-2; size: -; V: TRBV19; D: TRBD1; CDR3: CASSLQGARYGYTF; DNA: TGTGCCAGTAGTTTACAGGGGGCGCGATATGGCTACACCTTC
J: TRBJ1-1; size: -; V: TRBV5-4; D: -; CDR3: CASSSRDNNTEAFF; DNA: TGTGCCAGCAGCTCCCGGGACAACAACACTGAAGCTTTCTTT
J: TRBJ2-7; size: -; V: TRBV6-5; D: -; CDR3: CASMGEQGAYEQYF; DNA: TGTGCCAGCATGGGGGAACAGGGAGCTTACGAGCAGTACTTC
J: TRBJ2-7; size: once; V: TRBV25-1; D: -; CDR3: CASSGALGRNYEQYF; DNA: TGTGCCAGCAGTGGTGCTTTAGGGAGGAACTACGAGCAGTACTTC
J: TRBJ1-2; size: -; V: TRBV4-2; D: -; CDR3: CASSQEGGTSQRGYTF; DNA: TGTGCCAGCAGCCAAGAGGGCGGGACTTCGCAACGCGGCTACACCTTC
J: TRBJ2-7; size: -; V: TRBV28; D: -; CDR3: CASTPPGSYEQYF; DNA: TGTGCCAGCACCCCCCCGGGATCCTACGAGCAGTACTTC
J: TRBJ1-1; size: few; V: TRBV25-1; D: TRBD1; CDR3: CASSGSRQGLGYTEAFF; DNA: TGTGCCAGCAGTGGTTCGCGACAGGGGCTGGGATATACTGAAGCTTTCTTT
J: TRBJ1-2; size: -; V: TRBV7-2; D: TRBD1; CDR3: CASSRAFGQGYGYTF; DNA: TGTGCCAGCAGCCGGGCCTTTGGACAGGGCTATGGCTACACCTTC
J: TRBJ2-2; size: -; V: TRBV28; D: TRBD1; CDR3: CASSSTGGTGELFF; DNA: TGTGCCAGCAGTTCGACAGGGGGCACCGGGGAGCTGTTTTTT
J: TRBJ1-2; size: -; V: TRBV18; D: -; CDR3: CASSPDSRERGMDYGYTF; DNA: TGTGCCAGCTCACCTGACAGTCGGGAGAGGGGCATGGACTATGGCTACACCTTC
J: TRBJ1-5; size: -; V: TRBV7-9; D: -; CDR3: CASSPSEYQPQHF; DNA: TGTGCCAGCAGCCCTAGCGAGTATCAGCCCCAGCATTTT
J: TRBJ2-3; size: -; V: TRBV6-5; D: -; CDR3: CASSLGVSTDTQYF; DNA: TGTGCCAGCAGTCTCGGGGTTAGCACAGATACGCAGTATTTT
J: TRBJ2-3; size: few; V: TRBV5-1; D: TRBD2; CDR3: CASSQTTTSGGTDTQYF; DNA: TGCGCCAGCAGCCAAACTACGACTAGCGGGGGGACAGATACGCAGTATTTT
J: TRBJ1-2; size: -; V: TRBV6-5; D: -; CDR3: CASSHNRNYGYTF; DNA: TGTGCCAGCAGCCATAACAGAAACTATGGCTACACCTTC
J: TRBJ2-7; size: few; V: TRBV5-5; D: -; CDR3: CASTPLGAPHEQYF; DNA: TGTGCCAGCACCCCTTTGGGGGCGCCCCACGAGCAGTACTTC
J: TRBJ2-5; size: -; V: TRBV18; D: TRBD2; CDR3: CASSPYRTSQETQYF; DNA: TGTGCCAGCTCACCCTATCGGACTAGCCAAGAGACCCAGTACTTC
J: TRBJ1-6; size: few; V: TRBV4-1; D: -; CDR3: CASSQTRGVSRAPLHF; DNA: TGCGCCAGCAGCCAAACCAGGGGAGTATCTAGGGCACCCCTCCACTTT
J: TRBJ1-1; size: -; V: TRBV4-1; D: -; CDR3: CASSQGVGWPTGSSRRAEAFF; DNA: TGCGCCAGCAGCCAAGGGGTAGGGTGGCCAACAGGGAGTTCGCGAAGGGCTGAAGCTTTCTTT
J: TRBJ1-1; size: once; V: TRBV5-6; D: TRBD1; CDR3: CASSPTGRTEAFF; DNA: TGTGCCAGCAGCCCGACAGGGAGGACTGAAGCTTTCTTT
J: TRBJ1-1; size: -; V: TRBV5-1; D: TRBD1; CDR3: CASSLAGQGITEAFF; DNA: TGCGCCAGCAGCTTGGCCGGACAGGGGATCACTGAAGCTTTCTTT
J: TRBJ2-7; size: -; V: TRBV7-2; D: -; CDR3: CASSPFRGTYEQYF; DNA: TGTGCCAGCAGCCCTTTCCGGGGTACCTACGAGCAGTACTTC
J: TRBJ1-3; size: -; V: TRBV7-2; D: -; CDR3: CASSLEAGVGNTIYF; DNA: TGTGCCAGCAGCTTAGAAGCAGGGGTCGGAAACACCATATATTTT
J: TRBJ2-2; size: -; V: TRBV19; D: -; CDR3: CASSIFSTGELFF; DNA: TGTGCCAGTAGTATCTTTAGTACCGGGGAGCTGTTTTTT
J: TRBJ2-5; size: once; V: TRBV27; D: TRBD2; CDR3: CASSFVGGGGPEYF; DNA: TGTGCCAGCAGTTTTGTCGGCGGGGGGGGTCCGGAGTACTTC
J: TRBJ1-5; size: -; V: TRBV7-9; D: TRBD1; CDR3: CASSLGQGNQPQHF; DNA: TGTGCCAGCAGCTTAGGACAGGGCAACCAGCCCCAGCATTTT
J: TRBJ1-5; size: -; V: TRBV4-3; D: TRBD1; CDR3: CASSPSRTGSNQPQHF; DNA: TGCGCCAGCAGCCCAAGTCGGACAGGGAGCAATCAGCCCCAGCATTTT
J: TRBJ1-1; size: -; V: TRBV27; D: -; CDR3: CASSPSTVPSEAFF; DNA: TGTGCCAGCAGTCCTTCGACAGTTCCGTCTGAAGCTTTCTTT
J: TRBJ2-5; size: -; V: TRBV20-1; D: -; CDR3: CSAGGWPQETQYF; DNA: TGCAGTGCTGGTGGGTGGCCCCAAGAGACCCAGTACTTC
J: TRBJ2-7; size: many; V: TRBV5-6; D: -; CDR3: CASSARGDSYEQYF; DNA: TGTGCCAGCAGCGCAAGGGGTGATTCCTACGAGCAGTACTTC
J: TRBJ1-4; size: -; V: TRBV3-1/TRBV3-2; D: TRBD1; CDR3: CASSLRQGAEKLFF; DNA: TGTGCCAGCAGCCTCAGACAGGGGGCGGAAAAACTGTTTTTT
J: TRBJ2-7; size: -; V: TRBV4-1; D: -; CDR3: CASSQVAPTGGEQYF; DNA: TGCGCCAGCAGCCAAGTGGCCCCCACGGGTGGGGAGCAGTACTTC
J: TRBJ1-2; size: -; V: TRBV28; D: -; CDR3: CASSSHAQTGGGYTF; DNA: TGTGCCAGCAGTTCACACGCACAGACCGGAGGCGGCTACACCTTC
J: TRBJ2-1; size: once; V: TRBV19; D: TRBD1; CDR3: CASSGQGHEQFF; DNA: TGTGCCAGTAGTGGACAGGGCCATGAGCAGTTCTTC
J: TRBJ2-7; size: -; V: TRBV14; D: -; CDR3: CASSQDGGTATYEQYF; DNA: TGTGCCAGCAGCCAAGATGGCGGGACAGCCACCTACGAGCAGTACTTC
J: TRBJ1-6; size: once; V: TRBV30; D: TRBD1; CDR3: CAWSTRSGTGGGNSPLHF; DNA: TGTGCCTGGAGTACCCGATCCGGGACAGGGGGTGGAAATTCACCCCTCCACTTT
J: TRBJ1-2; size: -; V: TRBV7-9; D: -; CDR3: CASSLEGRGYGYTF; DNA: TGTGCCAGCAGCTTAGAAGGGAGGGGCTATGGCTACACCTTC
J: TRBJ1-1; size: -; V: TRBV11-2; D: TRBD1; CDR3: CASRRPGGRFTEAFF; DNA: TGTGCCAGCAGAAGACCAGGGGGAAGGTTTACTGAAGCTTTCTTT
J: TRBJ1-2; size: few; V: TRBV28; D: -; CDR3: CASRLTADYGYTF; DNA: TGTGCCAGCAGACTTACAGCCGACTATGGCTACACCTTC
J: TRBJ2-1; size: -; V: TRBV30; D: TRBD2; CDR3: CACLEGTSGGYEQFF; DNA: TGTGCCTGCCTGGAAGGGACTAGCGGGGGTTATGAGCAGTTCTTC
J: TRBJ2-1; size: -; V: TRBV24-1; D: TRBD1; CDR3: CATSDSGHDRAHEQFF; DNA: TGTGCCACCAGTGATTCAGGACATGACAGGGCCCATGAGCAGTTCTTC
J: TRBJ2-2; size: -; V: TRBV6-5; D: TRBD2; CDR3: CASRERENTGELFF; DNA: TGTGCCAGCAGGGAGCGGGAGAACACCGGGGAGCTGTTTTTT
J: TRBJ1-1; size: few; V: TRBV2; D: -; CDR3: CASCRQEDTEAFF; DNA: TGTGCCAGTTGTAGACAGGAAGACACTGAAGCTTTCTTT
J: TRBJ2-7; size: -; V: TRBV6-1; D: TRBD1; CDR3: CASSEGRGRIYEQYF; DNA: TGTGCCAGCAGTGAAGGCAGGGGGAGAATTTACGAGCAGTACTTC
J: TRBJ2-1; size: -; V: TRBV27; D: TRBD2; CDR3: CASSLSGGYSYNEQFF; DNA: TGTGCCAGCAGTTTAAGCGGGGGGTACTCCTACAATGAGCAGTTCTTC
J: TRBJ1-1; size: -; V: TRBV7-8; D: TRBD1; CDR3: CASSRGQGFTAEAFF; DNA: TGTGCCAGCAGCCGGGGACAGGGGTTTACTGCTGAAGCTTTCTTT
J: TRBJ2-7; size: -; V: TRBV29-1; D: TRBD1; CDR3: CSVEDRTGGYEQYF; DNA: TGCAGCGTTGAAGATAGGACAGGGGGGTACGAGCAGTACTTC
J: TRBJ1-1; size: -; V: TRBV9; D: TRBD1; CDR3: CASGRQGLAEAFF; DNA: TGTGCCAGCGGACGACAGGGGTTGGCTGAAGCTTTCTTT
J: TRBJ1-2; size: -; V: TRBV27; D: -; CDR3: CASSPHGGDDGYTF; DNA: TGTGCCAGCAGTCCCCATGGGGGGGATGATGGCTACACCTTC
J: TRBJ1-1; size: -; V: TRBV30; D: TRBD1; CDR3: CAWSRQGNTEAFF; DNA: TGTGCCTGGAGTCGACAGGGAAACACTGAAGCTTTCTTT
J: TRBJ2-4; size: once; V: TRBV5-4; D: TRBD1; CDR3: CASSFGDRGSLAKNIQYF; DNA: TGTGCCAGCAGCTTTGGAGACAGGGGGAGCTTAGCCAAAAACATTCAGTACTTC
J: TRBJ1-5; size: -; V: TRBV7-2; D: -; CDR3: CASSLMLSNQPQHF; DNA: TGTGCCAGCAGCTTAATGTTAAGCAATCAGCCCCAGCATTTT
J: TRBJ2-7; size: -; V: TRBV19; D: -; CDR3: CASSMGQSYEQYF; DNA: TGTGCCAGTAGTATGGGCCAGTCCTACGAGCAGTACTTC
J: TRBJ1-5; size: -; V: TRBV7-2; D: TRBD1; CDR3: CASSPTGVGNQPQHF; DNA: TGTGCCAGCAGCCCGACAGGGGTGGGCAATCAGCCCCAGCATTTT
J: TRBJ1-2; size: few; V: TRBV7-9; D: -; CDR3: CASSRGEPANYGYTF; DNA: TGTGCCAGCAGCCGAGGCGAGCCTGCTAACTATGGCTACACCTTC
J: TRBJ1-1; size: once; V: TRBV4-2; D: -; CDR3: CASSQAGDGTAFF; DNA: TGTGCCAGCAGCCAAGCCGGGGATGGAACAGCTTTCTTT
J: TRBJ2-2; size: -; V: TRBV5-1; D: TRBD1; CDR3: CASSPGTEMIIRELFF; DNA: TGCGCCAGCAGCCCTGGGACAGAAATGATTATCCGGGAGCTGTTTTTT